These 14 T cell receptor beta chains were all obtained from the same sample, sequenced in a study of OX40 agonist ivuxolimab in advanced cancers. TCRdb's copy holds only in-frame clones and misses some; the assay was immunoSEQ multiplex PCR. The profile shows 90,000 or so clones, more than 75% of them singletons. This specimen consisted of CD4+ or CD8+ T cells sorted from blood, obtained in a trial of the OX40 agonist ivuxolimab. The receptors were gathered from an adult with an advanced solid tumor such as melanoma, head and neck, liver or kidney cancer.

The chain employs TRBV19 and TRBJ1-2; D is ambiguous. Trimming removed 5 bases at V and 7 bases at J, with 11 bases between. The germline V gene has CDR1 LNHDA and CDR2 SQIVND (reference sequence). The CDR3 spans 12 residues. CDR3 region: CASSFTPAGYTF. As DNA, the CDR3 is TGTGCCAGTAGTTTTACCCCCGCTGGCTACACCTTC.

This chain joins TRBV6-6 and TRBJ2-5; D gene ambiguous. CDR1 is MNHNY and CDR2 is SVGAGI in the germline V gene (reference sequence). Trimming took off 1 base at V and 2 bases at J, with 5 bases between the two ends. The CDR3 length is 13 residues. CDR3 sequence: CASSYFRQETQYF. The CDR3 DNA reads TGTGCCAGCAGTTACTTCCGTCAAGAGACCCAGTACTTC.

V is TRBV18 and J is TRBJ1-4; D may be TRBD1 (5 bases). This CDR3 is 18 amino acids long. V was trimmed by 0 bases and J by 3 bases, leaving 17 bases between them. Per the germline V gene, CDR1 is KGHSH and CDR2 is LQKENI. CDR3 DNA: TGTGCCAGCTCACCACCGGGAGGACAAAAGGGTTCTAATGAAAAACTGTTTTTT. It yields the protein CASSPPGGQKGSNEKLFF.

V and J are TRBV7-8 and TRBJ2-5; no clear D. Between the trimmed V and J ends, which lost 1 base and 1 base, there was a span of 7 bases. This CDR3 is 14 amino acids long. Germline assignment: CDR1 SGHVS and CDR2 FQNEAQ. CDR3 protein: CASSLEASQETQYF. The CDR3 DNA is TGTGCCAGCAGCTTAGAGGCAAGCCAAGAGACCCAGTACTTC.

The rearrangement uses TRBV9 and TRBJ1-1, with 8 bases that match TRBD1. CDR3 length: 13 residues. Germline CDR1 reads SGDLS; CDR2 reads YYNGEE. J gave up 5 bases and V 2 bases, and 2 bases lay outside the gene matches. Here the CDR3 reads CASSVTGVTEAFF. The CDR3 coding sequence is TGTGCCAGCAGCGTGACAGGGGTAACTGAAGCTTTCTTT.

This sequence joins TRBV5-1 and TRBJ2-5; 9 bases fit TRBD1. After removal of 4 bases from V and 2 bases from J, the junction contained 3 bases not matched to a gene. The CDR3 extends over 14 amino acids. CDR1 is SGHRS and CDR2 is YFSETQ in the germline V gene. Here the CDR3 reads CASSLGTGQETQYF. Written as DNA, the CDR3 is TGCGCCAGCAGCCTAGGGACAGGGCAAGAGACCCAGTACTTC.

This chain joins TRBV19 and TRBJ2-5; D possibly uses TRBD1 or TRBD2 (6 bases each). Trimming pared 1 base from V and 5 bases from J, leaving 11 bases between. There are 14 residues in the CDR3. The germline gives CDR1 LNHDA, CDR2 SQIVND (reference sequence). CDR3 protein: CASSIGRGRETQYF. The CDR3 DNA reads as TGTGCCAGTAGTATAGGTAGGGGGAGGGAGACCCAGTACTTC.

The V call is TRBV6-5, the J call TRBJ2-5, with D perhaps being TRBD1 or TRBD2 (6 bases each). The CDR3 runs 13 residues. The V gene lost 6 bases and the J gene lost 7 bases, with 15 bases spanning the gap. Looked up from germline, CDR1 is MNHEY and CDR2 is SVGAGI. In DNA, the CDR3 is TGTGCCAGCAGCCAGACAGGAGGGGCGACCCAGTACTTC. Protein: CASSQTGGATQYF.

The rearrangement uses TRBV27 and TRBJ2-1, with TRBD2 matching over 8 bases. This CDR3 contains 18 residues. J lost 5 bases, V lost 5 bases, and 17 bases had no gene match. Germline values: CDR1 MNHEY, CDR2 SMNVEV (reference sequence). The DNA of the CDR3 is TGTGCCAGCAGTCCCCTCCAAGTCGTTAGCGGGGAGCACAATGAGCAGTTCTTC. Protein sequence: CASSPLQVVSGEHNEQFF.

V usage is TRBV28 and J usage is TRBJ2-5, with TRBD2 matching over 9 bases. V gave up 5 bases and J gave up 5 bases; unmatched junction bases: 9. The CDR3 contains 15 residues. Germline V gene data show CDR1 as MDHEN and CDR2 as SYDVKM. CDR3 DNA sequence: TGTGCCAGCAGTCCCCGACTAGCGGCGCGGGAGACCCAGTACTTC. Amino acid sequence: CASSPRLAARETQYF.

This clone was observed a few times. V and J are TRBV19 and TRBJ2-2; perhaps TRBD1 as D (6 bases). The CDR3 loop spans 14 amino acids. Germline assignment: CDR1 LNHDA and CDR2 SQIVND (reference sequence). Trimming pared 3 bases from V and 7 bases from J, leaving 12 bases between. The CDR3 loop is CASSIYRDVGELFF. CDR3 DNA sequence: TGTGCCAGTAGTATTTACAGGGACGTCGGGGAGCTGTTTTTT.

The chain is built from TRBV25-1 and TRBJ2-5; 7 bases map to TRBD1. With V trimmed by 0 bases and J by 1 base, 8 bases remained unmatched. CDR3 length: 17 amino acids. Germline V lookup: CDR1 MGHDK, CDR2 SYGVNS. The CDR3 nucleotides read TGTGCCAGCAGTGAATATATCCTTAGGGACAGCCAAGAGACCCAGTACTTC. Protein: CASSEYILRDSQETQYF.

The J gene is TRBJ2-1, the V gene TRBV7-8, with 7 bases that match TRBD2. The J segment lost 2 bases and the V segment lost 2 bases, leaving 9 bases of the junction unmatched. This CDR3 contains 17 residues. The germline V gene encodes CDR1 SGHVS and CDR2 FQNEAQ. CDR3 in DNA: TGTGCCAGCAGCTTAATGATTAGCGGGCCAACCTACAATGAGCAGTTCTTC. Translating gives CASSLMISGPTYNEQFF.

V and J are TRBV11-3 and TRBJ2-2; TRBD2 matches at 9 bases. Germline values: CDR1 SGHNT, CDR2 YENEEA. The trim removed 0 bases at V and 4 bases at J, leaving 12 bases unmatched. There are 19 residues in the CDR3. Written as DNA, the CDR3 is TGTGCCAGCAGCTTAGAGCGGGCTAGCGGGATCCAATCCACCGGGGAGCTGTTTTTT. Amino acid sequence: CASSLERASGIQSTGELFF. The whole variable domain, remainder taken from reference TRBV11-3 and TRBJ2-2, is EAGVVQSPRYKIIEKKQPVAFWCNPISGHNTLYWYLQNLGQGPELLIRYENEEAVDDSQLPKDRFSAERLKGVDSTLKIQPAELGDSAVYLCASSLERASGIQSTGELFFGEGSRLTVL.